The 25 T cell receptor beta chains below all came from one sample that was sequenced in a study of blood T cell repertoires in COVID-19. Here immunoSEQ multiplex PCR was the method, and the copy in TCRdb shows in-frame clones only, minus some. Seen here are under 200,000 clones, roughly nine tenths observed once, and the top ten hold over 7%. Source material: peripheral blood. The receptors come from a woman older than 75 in a cohort sampled during active or convalescent COVID-19.

The rearrangement joins TRBV15 to TRBJ2-5, with TRBD2 matching over 15 bases. From germline, CDR1 is LNHNV and CDR2 YYDKDF (reference sequence). This CDR3 has 17 amino acids. The V gene end was trimmed by 5 bases and the J gene end by 5 bases; junction bases not matched to a gene: 9. CDR3 sequence: CATSQGGLAGGQETQYF. DNA for the CDR3: TGTGCCACCAGCCAAGGGGGACTAGCGGGGGGCCAGGAGACCCAGTACTTC.

The rearrangement joins TRBV4-2 to TRBJ2-3; 13 bases are a match to TRBD2. CDR1 is LGHNA and CDR2 is YNFKEQ in the germline V gene. J lost 0 bases, V lost 4 bases, and 13 bases had no gene match. The CDR3 has 20 amino acids. CDR3 sequence: CASSPTSGRAGRASTDTQYF. DNA for the CDR3: TGTGCCAGCAGCCCCACTAGCGGGAGGGCCGGGCGTGCTAGCACAGATACGCAGTATTTT.

V gene TRBV19 combines with J gene TRBJ1-3, with D hard to call. V dropped 3 bases and J dropped 5 bases, with 8 bases sitting between them. The CDR3 spans 13 residues. Germline lookup yields CDR1 LNHDA and CDR2 SQIVND (reference sequence). CDR3 protein: CASSIRFRNTIYF. CDR3 sequence (DNA): TGTGCCAGTAGTATCCGGTTTAGAAACACCATATATTTT.

This clone was observed a handful of times. CDR3 DNA: TGTGCCAGTAGATGGACACAGCTTAGCAATCAGCCCCAGCATTTT. Translation gives CASRWTQLSNQPQHF. The chain links TRBV19 to TRBJ1-5, with D perhaps TRBD1 (5 bases). The CDR3 contains 15 residues. Germline V gene lookup returns CDR1 LNHDA and CDR2 SQIVND (reference sequence). With 6 bases removed from V and 0 bases from J, the gap between germline ends came to 12 bases.

The chain employs TRBV3-1 (or the pseudogene TRBV3-2) and TRBJ1-2; D gene ambiguous. The CDR3 totals 13 residues. The germline V gene encodes CDR1 LGHDT and CDR2 YNNKEL (reference sequence). Trimming removed 1 base from V and 6 bases from J, with 9 bases in between. Written as DNA, the CDR3 is TGTGCCAGCAGCCAAGTTGCCCAGGATGGCTACACCTTC. It specifies CASSQVAQDGYTF.

This chain links TRBV5-5 with TRBJ2-2, with unresolved D. CDR1 is SGHKS and CDR2 is YYEKEE in the germline V gene (reference sequence). Trimming removed 9 bases from V and 9 bases from J, with 12 bases in between. The CDR3 totals 11 residues. The CDR3 loop reads CATYSGRELFF. As DNA, the CDR3 is TGTGCCACCTATTCAGGCAGGGAGCTGTTTTTT.

The count of this clone is one. The chain recombines TRBV19 with TRBJ2-1, with D possibly TRBD1 on 6 matching bases. The CDR3 contains 15 residues. The germline V and J ends were trimmed by 6 bases and 1 base, with 13 bases remaining between them. The germline CDR1 and CDR2 sequences are LNHDA and SQIVND (reference sequence). CDR3 sequence (DNA): TGTGCCAGTAGGCGACAGGTCCTTTCCTACAATGAGCAGTTCTTC. It codes for CASRRQVLSYNEQFF.

The chain recombines TRBV19 with TRBJ1-3, with D unclear. Trimming left V 6 bases short and J 0 bases short, with 18 bases between. The CDR3 length is 17 residues. In germline, CDR1 is LNHDA, CDR2 SQIVND (reference sequence). The CDR3 coding sequence is TGTGCCAGTAGGATGAGTGGGCAGGTTCTCTCTGGAAACACCATATATTTT. Protein sequence: CASRMSGQVLSGNTIYF.

The chain combines TRBV13 with TRBJ1-1; TRBD1 aligns across 7 bases. Germline-derived CDR1 and CDR2 are PRHDT and FYEKMQ (reference sequence). The V and J ends lost 5 bases and 4 bases, in that order; junction bases with no gene match: 4. The CDR3 is made up of 13 amino acids. The CDR3 sequence is CASSRNRGTEAFF. The CDR3 DNA follows: TGTGCCAGCAGCCGAAACAGGGGCACTGAAGCTTTCTTT.

In nucleotides, the CDR3 is TGTGCCAGCATCACAGGCTGGTACCAAGAGACCCAGTACTTC. It translates to CASITGWYQETQYF. The chain uses TRBV6-5 and TRBJ2-5; possibly TRBD1 for D (5 bases). This CDR3 is built from 14 residues. Between the trimmed V and J ends, which lost 7 bases and 0 bases, there was a span of 12 bases. Germline V gene data show CDR1 as MNHEY and CDR2 as SVGAGI.

The V call is TRBV29-1, the J call TRBJ1-2, with D possibly being TRBD1 (5 bases). Germline-derived CDR1 and CDR2 are SQVTM and ANQGSEA. The CDR3 has 13 residues. V lost 6 bases, J lost 4 bases, and 15 bases lay in between. DNA of the CDR3: TGCAGCGTCGTCAAGGGGCCGTCCTATGGCTACACCTTC. Translation: CSVVKGPSYGYTF.

In DNA, the CDR3 is TGTGCCAGCAGCTTAGCAAGGACTAGCGGGAGGGCGAGGGAGACCCAGTACTTC. As protein: CASSLARTSGRARETQYF. J is TRBJ2-5 and V is TRBV7-8; 15 bases map to TRBD2. With 0 bases clipped from V and 5 bases from J, the junction kept 7 bases outside the gene matches. The CDR3 totals 18 residues. CDR1 is SGHVS, CDR2 FQNEAQ, per germline.

This rearrangement joins TRBV29-1 to TRBJ2-1, with a weak D call TRBD2 (5 bases). Trimming left V 4 bases short and J 3 bases short, with 13 bases between. The CDR3 extends over 14 amino acids. CDR1 and CDR2 from the germline V gene are SQVTM and ANQGSEA. CDR3 sequence reads: CSVGASSVYNEQFF. The CDR3 coding sequence is TGCAGCGTTGGGGCTAGCTCCGTCTACAATGAGCAGTTCTTC.

The chain recombines TRBV12-3 or TRBV12-4 with TRBJ2-1; 11 bases fit TRBD2. The V and J ends lost 6 bases and 15 bases, in that order; junction bases with no gene match: 7. The CDR3 is 12 amino acids. Here the CDR3 reads CASRTSGSHPFF. The CDR3 nucleotides are TGTGCCAGCAGAACTAGCGGGAGCCACCCGTTCTTC.

This chain uses TRBV4-1 with TRBJ2-1; 10 bases line up with TRBD2. CDR3 size: 18 residues. The junction had 6 bases not matched to a gene; V was cut back by 1 base and J by 0 bases. The V gene's germline CDR1 is MGHRA and CDR2 YSYEKL. The CDR3 loop reads CASSQVPGLASSYNEQFF. The CDR3 coding sequence is TGCGCCAGCAGCCAAGTTCCGGGACTAGCGTCCTCCTACAATGAGCAGTTCTTC.

V usage is TRBV9 and J usage is TRBJ2-3, with 9 bases identical to TRBD2. The V gene's germline CDR1 is SGDLS and CDR2 YYNGEE. The length of the CDR3 is 18 residues. J gave up 3 bases and V 1 base, and 12 bases lay outside the gene matches. The DNA for the CDR3 is TGTGCCAGCAGCGTATCGGTGACTAGCGGAGTTTTGACAGATACGCAGTATTTT. This encodes CASSVSVTSGVLTDTQYF.

This rearrangement joins TRBV12-3 or TRBV12-4 to TRBJ2-2, with 9 positions matching TRBD1. The CDR3 spans 12 residues. The ends lost 6 bases at V and 9 bases at J; junction bases unmatched: 2. CDR3 region: CASSTGGRELFF. CDR3 DNA sequence: TGTGCCAGCAGCACAGGGGGCAGGGAGCTGTTTTTT.

This chain joins TRBV12-2 and TRBJ2-1; the DNA was not used to check the table's D call, TRBD2. TRBV12-2 is termed a pseudogene. CDR3 length: 17 amino acids. CDR3 nucleotides: TGTGCAAGTCGCTCTACCGAAGCGGGAGCGAACTACGATGAGCAGTTCTTC. Its translation: CASRSTEAGANYDEQFF.

The chain employs TRBV6-2 or TRBV6-3 and TRBJ1-2; 9 bases align to TRBD1. This CDR3 contains 14 residues. Per the germline V gene, CDR1 is MNHEY and CDR2 is SVGEGT. Trimming removed 5 bases from V and 5 bases from J; junction bases left unmatched: 6. Here the CDR3 DNA reads TGTGCCAGCAGTCCGGACAGGGGCAAATATGGCTACACCTTC. It codes for CASSPDRGKYGYTF.

This rearrangement joins TRBV5-1 to TRBJ2-5; weak D call: TRBD1 (6 bases). CDR3 length: 14 amino acids. In germline, CDR1 is SGHRS, CDR2 YFSETQ. The V gene lost 2 bases and the J gene lost 2 bases, with 10 bases spanning the gap. The DNA for the CDR3 is TGCGCCAGCAGCTTAGGACAGCCGCAAGAGACCCAGTACTTC. This sequence encodes CASSLGQPQETQYF. Looking up the rest from reference TRBV5-1 and TRBJ2-5 gives the full variable domain: KAGVTQTPRYLIKTRGQQVTLSCSPISGHRSVSWYQQTPGQGLQFLFEYFSETQRNKGNFPGRFSGRQFSNSRSEMNVSTLELGDSALYLCASSLGQPQETQYFGPGTRLLVL.

This clone was detected once. The genes are TRBV6-1 and TRBJ2-7; TRBD2 might be the D (5 bases). The CDR3 is 15 residues long. V lost 0 bases to trimming and J lost 2 bases, with 11 bases between them. CDR1 is MNHNS, CDR2 SASEGT, per germline. CDR3 amino acids: CASSEASQRAYEQYF. The CDR3, as DNA: TGTGCCAGCAGTGAAGCATCGCAGAGGGCCTACGAGCAGTACTTC.

J is TRBJ1-6 and V is TRBV27; 10 bases line up with TRBD1. The V and J ends lost 5 bases and 8 bases, in that order; junction bases with no gene match: 6. Per the germline V gene, CDR1 is MNHEY and CDR2 is SMNVEV (reference sequence). The CDR3 extends over 15 amino acids. The CDR3 spells CASSPGTGVDSPLHF. The CDR3 nucleotides are TGTGCCAGCAGTCCGGGGACAGGGGTGGATTCACCCCTCCACTTT.

The chain couples TRBV15 to TRBJ1-5, with no clear D. Trimming cost V 9 bases and J 2 bases, with 11 bases left between them. The CDR3 contains 13 residues. Germline V gene data show CDR1 as LNHNV and CDR2 as YYDKDF (reference sequence). The CDR3 coding sequence is TGTGCCACAAGGAGGTCCGGCAATCAGCCCCAGCATTTT. It codes for CATRRSGNQPQHF. The whole variable domain, filled in from reference TRBV15 and TRBJ1-5, reads DAMVIQNPRYQVTQFGKPVTLSCSQTLNHNVMYWYQQKSSQAPKLLFHYYDKDFNNEADTPDNFQSRRPNTSFCFLDIRSPGLGDTAMYLCATRRSGNQPQHFGDGTRLSIL.

This chain links TRBV15 with TRBJ1-4; D is possibly TRBD1 (6 bases). CDR3 size: 17 residues. Trimming took off 1 base at V and 0 bases at J, with 12 bases between the two ends. Germline V CDR1 and CDR2: LNHNV, YYDKDF (reference sequence). The CDR3 here is CATSRAGGLSTNEKLFF. As DNA, the CDR3 is TGTGCCACCAGCAGAGCCGGGGGGCTATCAACTAATGAAAAACTGTTTTTT.

The chain employs TRBV10-3 and TRBJ1-4, with 10 nucleotides matching TRBD1. Germline V lookup: CDR1 ENHRY, CDR2 SYGVKD. The CDR3 loop spans 14 amino acids. Losses at the gene ends were 4 bases for V and 6 bases for J; bases not matched to a gene: 2. In DNA, the CDR3 is TGTGCCATCAGTGGGGACAGGGGAGATGAAAAACTGTTTTTT. Protein product: CAISGDRGDEKLFF.